What follows are 19 T cell receptor beta chains derived from one specimen sequenced in a study of Ad26.COV2.S vaccination and SARS-CoV-2 variants. Treatment in this sample: some 19 received Ad26.COV2.S at low or high dose, single or two shots; 5 received placebo; per-sample allocation not given. Samples were taken on day 63 after the first vaccine or placebo injection. Profiling relied on immunoSEQ multiplex PCR, and the TCRdb table lists in-frame clones only, not all of them. The sample has about half a million clones, 80% to 90% seen once. The sequences come from peripheral blood, collected in a trial of Ad26.COV2.S vaccine versus placebo. The receptors stem from a person aged 18-65 years who received the Ad26.COV2.S COVID-19 vaccine or a placebo.

J is TRBJ2-7 and V is TRBV28; 10 nucleotides agree with TRBD2. The V and J ends lost 6 bases and 0 bases, in that order; junction bases with no gene match: 5. Germline V gene sequence: CDR1 MDHEN, CDR2 SYDVKM. The CDR3 is 15 residues long. CDR3 DNA sequence: TGTGCCAGCAGCCCAGCGGGAGGGCCCTCCTACGAGCAGTACTTC. Encoded protein: CASSPAGGPSYEQYF.

This CDR3 reads CASSLVEQGVNSPLHF. CDR3 bases: TGCGCCAGCAGCTTAGTAGAACAGGGAGTCAATTCACCCCTCCACTTT. The gene calls are TRBV5-1 and TRBJ1-6; D possibly corresponds to TRBD1 (6 bases). The CDR3 totals 16 residues. Germline V gene lookup returns CDR1 SGHRS and CDR2 YFSETQ. V lost 2 bases, J lost 7 bases, and 16 bases lay in between.

Regarding this clone: The junction departs from germline at one end; a sequencing error may be responsible. The V call is TRBV20-1, the J call TRBJ1-3, with D unclear. This CDR3 is 10 amino acids long. The germline CDR1 and CDR2 sequences are DFQATT and SNEGSKA (reference sequence). The DNA of the CDR3 is TGCAGTGCAAGAGCATACACCATATATTTT. It translates to CSARAYTIYF.

The chain uses TRBV19 and TRBJ2-3; no reliable D call. The V end lost 1 base, the J end lost 5 bases, and 7 bases lay between the germline ends. Germline values: CDR1 LNHDA, CDR2 SQIVND (reference sequence). CDR3 size: 13 residues. The CDR3 here is CASSIVAGDTQYF. CDR3 DNA sequence: TGTGCCAGTAGTATAGTAGCCGGAGATACGCAGTATTTT.

CDR3 DNA sequence: TGTGCCACCAAGGCCCCCGGTTCCACTGAAGCTTTCTTT. Encoded protein: CATKAPGSTEAFF. The chain joins TRBV24-1 to TRBJ1-1; no reliable D call. This CDR3 comprises 13 residues. From germline, CDR1 is KGHDR and CDR2 SFDVKD. The V end was cut by 8 bases, the J end by 4 bases, with 13 bases between.

The V and J genes are TRBV27 and TRBJ2-2; D call uncertain. The V end lost 9 bases, the J end lost 12 bases, and 20 bases lay between the germline ends. The CDR3 runs 13 residues. Germline-derived CDR1 and CDR2 are MNHEY and SMNVEV (reference sequence). The CDR3 reads CASTPRSDGKLFF. CDR3 in DNA: TGTGCCAGTACCCCGCGGTCAGACGGCAAGCTGTTTTTT.

This chain connects TRBV5-1 to TRBJ2-1; TRBD1 agrees at 9 bases. This CDR3 is built from 15 residues. The J segment lost 4 bases and the V segment lost 2 bases, leaving 4 bases of the junction unmatched. Germline CDR1 reads SGHRS; CDR2 reads YFSETQ. DNA of the CDR3: TGCGCCAGCAGCTTTGGCGGGACAGGGTACAATGAGCAGTTCTTC. Protein product: CASSFGGTGYNEQFF.

This chain joins TRBV6-5 and TRBJ2-7; D is undetermined. Germline CDR1 MNHEY, CDR2 SVGAGI. This CDR3 has 16 residues. Trimming removed 0 bases from V and 6 bases from J, with 18 bases in between. The CDR3 DNA follows: TGTGCCAGCAGTTACTCGGGCAGCCCCACCTCCGGCGAGCAGTACTTC. Translation: CASSYSGSPTSGEQYF.

The rearrangement links TRBV14 to TRBJ2-1; 10 nucleotides align to TRBD2. Germline trimming cut 3 bases from V and 4 bases from J; bases unmatched to any gene: 9. The germline CDR1 and CDR2 sequences are SGHDN and FVKESK. This CDR3 contains 17 residues. CDR3 amino acids: CASSHRASGRSYNEQFF. The CDR3 DNA reads TGTGCCAGCAGCCACAGGGCTAGCGGGAGATCTTACAATGAGCAGTTCTTC.

The chain has TRBV19 and TRBJ2-3; D is perhaps TRBD2 (8 bases). Germline lookup yields CDR1 LNHDA and CDR2 SQIVND (reference sequence). Trimming stripped 5 bases from V and 14 bases from J, with 14 bases between. There are 11 residues in the CDR3. CDR3 nucleotides: TGTGCCAGTAGTGGACGGGAGGGGGCGTATTTT. This codes for CASSGREGAYF.

The chain combines TRBV7-2 with TRBJ1-5; possible D gene TRBD1, 6 bases. Trimming shortened V by 1 base and J by 7 bases, and 8 bases separated the two germline ends. Germline V gene sequence: CDR1 SGHTA, CDR2 FQGNSA. There are 13 residues in the CDR3. CDR3 protein: CASSLDREQPQHF. The CDR3 coding sequence is TGTGCCAGCAGCTTAGACAGGGAACAGCCCCAGCATTTT.

This sequence joins TRBV7-9 and TRBJ2-3; 12 bases fit TRBD1. There are 18 residues in the CDR3. V lost 5 bases, J lost 3 bases, and 12 bases stayed unmatched. Looked up from germline, CDR1 is SEHNR and CDR2 is FQNEAQ (reference sequence). The CDR3 loop is CASSTLQWDRGLTDTQYF. The CDR3 nucleotides read TGTGCCAGCAGCACCCTACAGTGGGACAGGGGGCTGACAGATACGCAGTATTTT.

V gene TRBV29-1 combines with J gene TRBJ2-1; TRBD2 matches at 7 bases. Germline V gene lookup returns CDR1 SQVTM and CDR2 ANQGSEA. After removal of 7 bases from V and 7 bases from J, the junction contained 10 bases not matched to a gene. This CDR3 has 13 residues. For the CDR3, the DNA is TGCAGCGCTCAAACCCTGGGAGGGAATGAGCAGTTCTTC. This codes for CSAQTLGGNEQFF.

V and J are TRBV25-1 and TRBJ2-3, with 7 bases lining up with TRBD1. With 1 base clipped from V and 6 bases from J, the junction kept 10 bases outside the gene matches. The CDR3 is 16 amino acids. CDR1 is MGHDK, CDR2 SYGVNS, per germline. CDR3 nucleotide sequence: TGTGCCAGCAGTGAATGGCCCAGGGGGAGAACTGATACGCAGTATTTT. It is translated as CASSEWPRGRTDTQYF.

This chain links TRBV5-1 with TRBJ2-7; TRBD1 aligns across 7 bases. The V gene end was trimmed by 5 bases and the J gene end by 3 bases; junction bases not matched to a gene: 11. The CDR3 covers 15 residues. CDR1 and CDR2 from the germline V gene are SGHRS and YFSETQ. CDR3 coding DNA: TGCGCCAGCAGACCCCCAGGGACAGCAAACTACGAGCAGTACTTC. It encodes CASRPPGTANYEQYF.

The V and J genes are TRBV2 and TRBJ2-7; TRBD2 is a possible D gene (5 bases). CDR1 is SNHLY and CDR2 is FYNNEI in the germline V gene. The CDR3 contains 15 residues. V lost 5 bases and J 1 base, leaving 15 bases between the germline ends. The CDR3 nucleotides are TGTGCCAGCAGTTTCGGACGCCGAGGGTCCTACGAGCAGTACTTC. It codes for CASSFGRRGSYEQYF.

V is TRBV28 and J is TRBJ2-3, with TRBD1 as a possible D gene (6 bases). Trimming stripped 6 bases from V and 6 bases from J, with 16 bases between. The CDR3 contains 14 residues. Germline loops: CDR1 MDHEN, CDR2 SYDVKM. For the CDR3, the DNA is TGTGCCAGCAGCAGAGACAGGCCGGAGGATACGCAGTATTTT. Translated, it gives CASSRDRPEDTQYF.

Remarks on this clone: Mismatch with germline at one junction end may stem from a read error. CDR3 in amino acids: CASSFWGSYDF. The CDR3 coding sequence is TGTGCCAGCAGCTTTTGGGGTTCGTACGACTTT. The genes are TRBV5-8 and TRBJ1-6; D call uncertain. This CDR3 is 11 amino acids long. The germline V gene encodes CDR1 SGHTS and CDR2 YDEGEE.

The chain is built from TRBV5-1 and TRBJ2-2, with a tentative D call TRBD1 (6 bases). Germline CDR1 is SGHRS and CDR2 is YFSETQ. The CDR3 runs 16 residues. Trimming removed 0 bases from V and 1 base from J, with 10 bases in between. CDR3 nucleotides: TGCGCCAGCAGCTTGGGTCCAGGGGTGAACACCGGGGAGCTGTTTTTT. Translation gives CASSLGPGVNTGELFF.